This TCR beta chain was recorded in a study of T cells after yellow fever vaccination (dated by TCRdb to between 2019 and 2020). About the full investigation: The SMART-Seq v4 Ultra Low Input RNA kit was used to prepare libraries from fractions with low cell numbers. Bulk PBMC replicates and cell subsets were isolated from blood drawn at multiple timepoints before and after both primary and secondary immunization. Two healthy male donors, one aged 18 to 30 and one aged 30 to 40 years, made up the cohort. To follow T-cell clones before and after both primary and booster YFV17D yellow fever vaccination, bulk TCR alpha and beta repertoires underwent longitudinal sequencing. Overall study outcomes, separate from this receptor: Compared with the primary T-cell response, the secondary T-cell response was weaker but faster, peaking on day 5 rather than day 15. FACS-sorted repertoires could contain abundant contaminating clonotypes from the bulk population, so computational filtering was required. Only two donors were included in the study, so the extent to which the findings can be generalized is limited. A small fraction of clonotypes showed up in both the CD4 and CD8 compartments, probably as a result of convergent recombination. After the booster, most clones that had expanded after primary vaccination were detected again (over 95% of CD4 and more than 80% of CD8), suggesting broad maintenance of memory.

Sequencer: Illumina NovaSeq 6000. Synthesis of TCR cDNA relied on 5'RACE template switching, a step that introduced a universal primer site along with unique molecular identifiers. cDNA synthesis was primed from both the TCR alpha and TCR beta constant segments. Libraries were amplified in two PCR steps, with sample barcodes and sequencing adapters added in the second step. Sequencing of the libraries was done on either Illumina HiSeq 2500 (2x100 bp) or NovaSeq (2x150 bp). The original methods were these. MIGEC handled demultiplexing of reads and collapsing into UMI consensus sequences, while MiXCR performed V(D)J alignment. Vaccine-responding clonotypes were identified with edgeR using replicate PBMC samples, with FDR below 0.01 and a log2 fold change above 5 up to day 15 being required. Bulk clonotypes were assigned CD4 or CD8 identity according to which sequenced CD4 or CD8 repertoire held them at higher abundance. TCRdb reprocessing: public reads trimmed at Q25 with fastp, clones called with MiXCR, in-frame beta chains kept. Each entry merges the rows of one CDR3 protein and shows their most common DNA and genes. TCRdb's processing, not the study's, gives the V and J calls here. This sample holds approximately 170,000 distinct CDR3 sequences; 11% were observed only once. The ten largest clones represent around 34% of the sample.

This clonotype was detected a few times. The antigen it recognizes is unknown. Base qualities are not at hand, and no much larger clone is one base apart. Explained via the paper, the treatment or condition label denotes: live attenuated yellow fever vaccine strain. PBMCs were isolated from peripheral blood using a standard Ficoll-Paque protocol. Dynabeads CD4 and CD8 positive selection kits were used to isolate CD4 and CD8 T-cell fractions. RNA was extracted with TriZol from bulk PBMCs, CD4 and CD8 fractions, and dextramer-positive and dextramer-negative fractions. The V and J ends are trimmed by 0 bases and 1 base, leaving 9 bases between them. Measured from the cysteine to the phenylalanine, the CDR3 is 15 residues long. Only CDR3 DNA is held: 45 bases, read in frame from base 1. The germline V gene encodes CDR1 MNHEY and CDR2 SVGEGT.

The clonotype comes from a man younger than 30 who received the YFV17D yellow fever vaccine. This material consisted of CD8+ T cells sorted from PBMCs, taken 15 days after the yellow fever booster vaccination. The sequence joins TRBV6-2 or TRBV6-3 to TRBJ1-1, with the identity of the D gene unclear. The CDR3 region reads CASSYSPGENTEAFF. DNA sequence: TGTGCCAGCAGTTACTCGCCAGGAGAGAACACTGAAGCTTTCTTT.